These 21 T cell receptor beta chains originate from one sample sequenced in a study of blood T cell repertoires in COVID-19. Method: immunoSEQ multiplex PCR; TCRdb's copy keeps in-frame clones and lacks some. The repertoire has roughly 240,000 clones, approximately 85% of them found once; the top ten carry around 2%. Sequencing was done on a sample of PBMCs or T cells enriched from blood (not recorded which). These receptors all come from a woman between 45 and 65 years old who had recovered from COVID-19.

This clone was counted a single time. The rearrangement uses TRBV28 and TRBJ1-1; D might be TRBD1 (6 bases). V was trimmed by 4 bases and J by 6 bases, leaving 12 bases between them. Germline V gene lookup returns CDR1 MDHEN and CDR2 SYDVKM. The CDR3 covers 13 residues. CDR3 bases: TGTGCCAGCAGTTACAGGGATAGGGCTGAAGCTTTCTTT. Encoded protein: CASSYRDRAEAFF.

The V and J genes are TRBV30 and TRBJ1-1; D call uncertain. The V gene lost 0 bases and the J gene lost 8 bases, with 7 bases spanning the gap. Germline V gene lookup returns CDR1 GTSNPN and CDR2 SVGIG (reference sequence). The CDR3 covers 11 residues. CDR3 loop: CAWSVLGEAFF. The CDR3 DNA reads as TGTGCCTGGAGTGTACTAGGCGAAGCTTTCTTT.

V is TRBV6-6 and J is TRBJ1-1; 7 nucleotides align to TRBD1. The germline V gene encodes CDR1 MNHNY and CDR2 SVGAGI (reference sequence). Trimming took 4 bases from V and 10 from J; bases not matched to a gene: 12. The CDR3 runs to 14 residues. The CDR3 sequence: CASSLPTPTGTAFF. The CDR3 region has the DNA TGTGCCAGCAGTTTACCTACCCCGACAGGGACAGCTTTCTTT.

This rearrangement joins TRBV6-5 to TRBJ2-7; D is possibly TRBD2 (7 bases). Deletions cut 6 bases from V and 0 bases from J, with 9 bases between. Germline loops: CDR1 MNHEY, CDR2 SVGAGI. This CDR3 is built from 13 residues. The CDR3 nucleotides read TGTGCCAGCAGAAGGGGGGGCTCCTACGAGCAGTACTTC. Translation gives CASRRGGSYEQYF.

The chain combines TRBV7-2 with TRBJ2-1; 10 bases are a match to TRBD2. Germline CDR1 reads SGHTA; CDR2 reads FQGNSA. CDR3 length: 16 residues. Losses at the gene ends were 4 bases for V and 7 bases for J; bases not matched to a gene: 10. The CDR3 loop reads CASSSRVIAGGNEQFF. As DNA, the CDR3 is TGTGCCAGCAGCTCCCGCGTTATAGCGGGGGGTAATGAGCAGTTCTTC.

The genes are TRBV29-1 and TRBJ2-5; the match to TRBD2 covers 9 bases. The CDR3 runs to 14 residues. Germline values: CDR1 SQVTM, CDR2 ANQGSEA. J lost 2 bases, V lost 4 bases, and 5 bases had no gene match. The CDR3 reads CSVGGAGGQETQYF. In nucleotides, the CDR3 is TGCAGCGTTGGGGGAGCGGGGGGTCAAGAGACCCAGTACTTC.

The chain uses TRBV2 and TRBJ2-7, with 7 bases lining up with TRBD2. This CDR3 has 15 residues. Germline assignment: CDR1 SNHLY and CDR2 FYNNEI. Trimming cost V 0 bases and J 2 bases; bases outside gene matches: 4. CDR3 residues: CASSEAASGPYEQYF. Here the CDR3 DNA reads TGTGCCAGCAGTGAAGCGGCTAGCGGCCCCTACGAGCAGTACTTC.

The CDR3 is CASSLDRGLTNEKLFF. DNA for the CDR3: TGTGCCAGCAGCCTCGACAGGGGGCTAACTAATGAAAAACTGTTTTTT. V gene TRBV9 combines with J gene TRBJ1-4; 10 bases match TRBD1. V trimming: 4 bases; J trimming: 1 base; junction bases outside the gene matches: 4. Germline CDR1 SGDLS, CDR2 YYNGEE. The CDR3 length is 16 residues. Full variable domain (outside the CDR3, taken from reference TRBV9 and TRBJ1-4): DSGVTQTPKHLITATGQRVTLRCSPRSGDLSVYWYQQSLDQGLQFLIQYYNGEERAKGNILERFSAQQFPDLHSELNLSSLELGDSALYFCASSLDRGLTNEKLFFGSGTQLSVL.

This clone appeared once. V is TRBV29-1 and J is TRBJ2-4; D uncertain. The CDR3 loop spans 14 amino acids. From germline, CDR1 is SQVTM and CDR2 ANQGSEA. Deletions cut 3 bases from V and 1 base from J, with 10 bases between. This CDR3 reads CSVDSPGAKNIQYF. CDR3 sequence (DNA): TGCAGCGTTGATTCTCCCGGGGCCAAAAACATTCAGTACTTC.

The V and J genes are TRBV5-1 and TRBJ1-1, with D perhaps TRBD1 (5 bases). The CDR3 length is 14 residues. V was cut by 4 bases and J by 11 bases, with 21 bases left in between. Germline CDR1 reads SGHRS; CDR2 reads YFSETQ. The CDR3 DNA sequence: TGCGCCAGCAGCGGCGACGGACAAGGCAAGGGGGCTTTCTTT. Protein: CASSGDGQGKGAFF. Supplemented by reference TRBV5-1 and TRBJ1-1, the full variable domain reads KAGVTQTPRYLIKTRGQQVTLSCSPISGHRSVSWYQQTPGQGLQFLFEYFSETQRNKGNFPGRFSGRQFSNSRSEMNVSTLELGDSALYLCASSGDGQGKGAFFGQGTRLTVV.

The rearrangement joins TRBV6-2 or TRBV6-3 to TRBJ1-1; 8 bases are a match to TRBD1. Per germline, CDR1 MNHEY and CDR2 SVGEGT. V was pared by 6 bases and J by 9 bases, with 3 bases of the junction left unmatched. This CDR3 spans 11 amino acids. The CDR3 DNA reads as TGTGCCAGCAGCCGACAGGGGAAAGCTTTCTTT. Its translation is CASSRQGKAFF.

The chain carries TRBV7-6 and TRBJ1-1; TRBD1 is a possible D gene (5 bases). The germline CDR1 and CDR2 sequences are SGHVS and FNYEAQ. V lost 2 bases and J lost 1, with 8 bases in between. CDR3 length: 14 amino acids. CDR3 amino acids: CASSLSGSNTEAFF. The CDR3 region has the DNA TGTGCCAGCAGCTTATCAGGGTCGAACACTGAAGCTTTCTTT.

This clone was seen once. This rearrangement joins TRBV28 to TRBJ1-5; TRBD1 aligns across 7 bases. The CDR3 consists of 14 residues. CDR1 is MDHEN, CDR2 SYDVKM, per germline. V lost 6 bases to trimming and J lost 6 bases; unmatched junction nucleotides: 8. The CDR3 coding sequence is TGTGCCAGCAGCTCCCCGACAGGGCGTCAGCCCCAGCATTTT. Its protein is CASSSPTGRQPQHF.

V gene TRBV7-9 combines with J gene TRBJ2-6, with 7 bases fitting TRBD2. The CDR3 contains 18 residues. Unmatched junction bases numbered 10, after V lost 5 bases and J lost 0 bases. Germline CDR1 and CDR2: SEHNR and FQNEAQ (reference sequence). As DNA, the CDR3 is TGTGCCAGCAGCCTGAAGCGGGACCTAAGCTCTGGGGCCAACGTCCTGACTTTC. Its protein product is CASSLKRDLSSGANVLTF.

This clone was observed a handful of times. CDR3 loop: CASSLDRNIGNTIYF. The CDR3 nucleotides read TGTGCCAGCAGCTTGGACAGAAATATCGGAAACACCATATATTTT. V usage is TRBV5-5 and J usage is TRBJ1-3, with unresolved D. The CDR3 has 15 residues. Trimming removed 0 bases from V and 4 bases from J, with 11 bases in between. CDR1 and CDR2 (germline): SGHKS, YYEKEE (reference sequence). Variable domain in full (rest from reference TRBV5-5 and TRBJ1-3): DAGVTQSPTHLIKTRGQQVTLRCSPISGHKSVSWYQQVLGQGPQFIFQYYEKEERGRGNFPDRFSARQFPNYSSELNVNALLLGDSALYLCASSLDRNIGNTIYFGEGSWLTVV.

This chain uses TRBV20-1 with TRBJ1-5; no reliable D call. Per the germline V gene, CDR1 is DFQATT and CDR2 is SNEGSKA (reference sequence). Trimming left V 3 bases short and J 0 bases short, with 3 bases between. This CDR3 is 12 amino acids long. Written as DNA, the CDR3 is TGCAGTGCTAGTCATAGCAATCAGCCCCAGCATTTT. This encodes CSASHSNQPQHF.

The chain uses TRBV5-1 and TRBJ1-2; 9 nucleotides align to TRBD1. Trimming took 4 bases from V and 0 from J; bases not matched to a gene: 10. The germline CDR1 and CDR2 sequences are SGHRS and YFSETQ. The CDR3 contains 17 residues. CDR3 sequence (DNA): TGCGCCAGCAGCCGGGGGACAGGGAGACTTACTAACTATGGCTACACCTTC. Translated: CASSRGTGRLTNYGYTF.

J is TRBJ1-2 and V is TRBV2; a weak D match, TRBD1 (5 bases). This CDR3 contains 15 residues. V lost 4 bases, J lost 2 bases, and 14 bases lay in between. Per germline, CDR1 SNHLY and CDR2 FYNNEI. CDR3 sequence reads: CASSGVGAGNYGYTF. As DNA, the CDR3 is TGTGCCAGCAGTGGGGTAGGGGCGGGGAACTATGGCTACACCTTC.

The V gene is TRBV6-1, the J gene TRBJ2-5, with TRBD2 matching 7 bases. Germline assignment: CDR1 MNHNS and CDR2 SASEGT. The CDR3 spans 16 residues. V shed 3 bases, J shed 6 bases, and the junction held 13 bases outside the gene matches. CDR3 sequence: CASSEGGREIGKTQYF. Written as DNA, the CDR3 is TGTGCCAGCAGTGAGGGGGGGAGGGAGATAGGAAAGACCCAGTACTTC.

This clone has only a few counts. The chain couples TRBV6-5 to TRBJ2-2; 9 positions match TRBD2. V gave up 11 bases and J gave up 5 bases; unmatched junction bases: 6. The CDR3 extends over 13 amino acids. Germline CDR1 MNHEY, CDR2 SVGAGI. The CDR3 DNA reads as TGTGCCTGTCAGCGGGGGGATACCGGGGAGCTGTTTTTT. Translation: CACQRGDTGELFF.

The chain carries TRBV2 and TRBJ1-5; D call uncertain. The length of the CDR3 is 15 residues. Trimming took off 3 bases at V and 1 base at J, with 10 bases between the two ends. Germline CDR1 SNHLY, CDR2 FYNNEI. CDR3 DNA sequence: TGTGCCAGCAGTGAGTGGGCAGTAAGCAATCAGCCCCAGCATTTT. Translating gives CASSEWAVSNQPQHF.